The source of this T cell receptor beta chain is a study of tissue T cells after allogeneic stem cell transplantation. About the research overall: Where cell numbers permitted, CD3+ T cells were sorted from preserved blood and marrow.

A word on this clone: The target antigen is unknown.

Here immunoSEQ multiplex PCR was the method, and the copy in TCRdb shows in-frame clones only, minus some. The sample lists about 28,000 clones, about 85% seen once, with over 3% in the top ten. Whole-study results and caveats: Anatomically similar tissues had similar TCR repertoires within each patient.

The CDR3 covers 14 residues. Per germline, CDR1 SGHKS and CDR2 YYEKEE (reference sequence). Trimming took 4 bases from V and 4 from J, leaving 14 bases between them. The sequencing used blood, collected before transplantation. This receptor was identified in a woman aged 18 to 50 who later had graft-versus-host disease after an allogeneic stem cell transplant. This chain connects TRBV5-5 to TRBJ2-5; the D gene is possibly TRBD2 (7 bases). CDR3 sequence reads: CASSGGGFLETQYF. The CDR3 coding sequence is TGTGCCAGCAGCGGCGGGGGCTTCCTAGAGACCCAGTACTTC.